This record concerns one T cell receptor beta chain sequence. The data stem from a study of blood T cell repertoires in COVID-19. This CDR3 is 16 amino acids long. The trim removed 4 bases at V and 0 bases at J, leaving 9 bases unmatched. Germline values: CDR1 SGHNT, CDR2 YYREEE (reference sequence). The data were produced by immunoSEQ multiplex PCR, yet TCRdb's version contains in-frame clones alone and is incomplete. The profile shows about 480,000 clones, approximately 88% of them singletons. The chain combines TRBV5-4 with TRBJ1-1, with 7 nucleotides matching TRBD1. The source of this sequence is a middle-aged woman who had recovered from COVID-19. The source material was PBMCs or T cells enriched from blood (not recorded which). DNA for the CDR3: TGTGCCAGCAGCCCGAAGAAGACAGGGATGAACACTGAAGCTTTCTTT. This codes for CASSPKKTGMNTEAFF. The full variable domain, rest sourced from reference TRBV5-4 and TRBJ1-1, is ETGVTQSPTHLIKTRGQQVTLRCSSQSGHNTVSWYQQALGQGPQFIFQYYREEENGRGNFPPRFSGLQFPNYSSELNVNALELDDSALYLCASSPKKTGMNTEAFFGQGTRLTVV.